These T cell receptor beta chains were read from a single sample in a study of T cells in tuberculosis. This table comes from immunoSEQ multiplex PCR, and its TCRdb copy is limited to in-frame clones, with some not included. The sample lists 30,000 or so clones, about 84% occurring once. Sequencing was performed on PBMCs, taken at tuberculosis diagnosis. These receptors were obtained from an adult with tuberculosis. Each CDR3 is given with its conserved first and last residue. D genes are given only for firm matches. Clone size is not always given. Where it is, it says once, few, many or a class for expanded clones.

J gene | V gene | D gene | clone size | CDR3 DNA | CDR3 protein
TRBJ2-7 | TRBV5-1 | TRBD2 | NA | TGCGCCAGCAGCGGCCTATTTGAGGGAGGGCCTAACGAGCAGTACTTC | CASSGLFEGGPNEQYF
TRBJ2-5 | TRBV30 | TRBD2 | NA | TGTGCCGGTGTCCGGGGGAGGGCCCAGTACTTC | CAGVRGRAQYF
TRBJ1-1 | TRBV7-8 | NA | NA | TGTGCCAGCAGCCCCGTGAGGTTTGAGGCTGAAGCTTTCTTT | CASSPVRFEAEAFF
TRBJ2-1 | TRBV5-3 | TRBD1 | NA | TGTGCCAGAAGCGAGTTTTTGGGACAGGGGGAGTTCTTC | CARSEFLGQGEFF
TRBJ2-3 | TRBV5-1 | NA | once | TGCGCCAGCCGGAAACAGGGCCAAGATACGCAGTATTTT | CASRKQGQDTQYF
TRBJ2-1 | TRBV4-1 | TRBD2 | NA | TGCGCCAGCAGCCAAAGCCGACTAGCGGGAGGCGGGAATGAGCAGTTCTTC | CASSQSRLAGGGNEQFF
TRBJ2-3 | TRBV23-1 | NA | NA | TGCGCCAGCAGTCAGATTAGCTTTAGCCAGGGGAAGGTGAGCACAGATACGCAGTATTTT | CASSQISFSQGKVSTDTQYF
TRBJ1-3 | TRBV2 | NA | NA | TGTGCCAGCAAACGGTACTCTGGAAACACCATATATTTT | CASKRYSGNTIYF
TRBJ1-1 | TRBV7-9 | TRBD1 | NA | TGTGCCAGCAGCGACAGGGGCCCTACTGAAGCTTTCTTT | CASSDRGPTEAFF
TRBJ2-7 | TRBV5-1 | TRBD2 | NA | TGCGCCAGCCGCGCCGGGACTACCTCCTACGAGCAGTACTTC | CASRAGTTSYEQYF
TRBJ2-1 | TRBV6-4 | NA | NA | TGTGCCAGCAGTGACGGGGGGGGCCCCTACAATGAGCAGTTCTTC | CASSDGGGPYNEQFF
TRBJ2-7 | TRBV11-2 | TRBD2 | NA | TGTGCCAGCAGCGCCGGGACTAGCGGGCGATACTCCTACGAGCAGTACTTC | CASSAGTSGRYSYEQYF
TRBJ2-7 | TRBV5-1 | TRBD2 | NA | TGCGCCAGCAGCTACAAAGCGGGAGGGCCTTCCTACGAGCAGTACTTC | CASSYKAGGPSYEQYF
TRBJ1-5 | TRBV19 | NA | NA | TGTGCCAGTAGGGGGGGGTACGGCAATCAGCCCCAGCATTTT | CASRGGYGNQPQHF
TRBJ1-2 | TRBV2 | TRBD1 | NA | TGTGCCAGCGAGACAGGGCGTCTGTCCTATGGCTACACCTTC | CASETGRLSYGYTF
TRBJ2-5 | TRBV7-2 | NA | few | TGTGCCAGCAGCTTGACACCCCAAGAGACCCAGTACTTC | CASSLTPQETQYF
TRBJ1-3 | TRBV9 | NA | NA | TGTGCCAGCAGCGTAGACGCAGGGATGGGGGGAAACACCATATATTTT | CASSVDAGMGGNTIYF
TRBJ2-1 | TRBV18 | TRBD2 | NA | TGTGCCAGCTCACCACGCGGGAGTATAAGGAATGAGCAGTTCTTC | CASSPRGSIRNEQFF